A single TCR beta chain is shown here with its context. Enrolled during active infection, Seattle patients were then followed longitudinally. Generated by immunoSEQ multiplex PCR, the TCRdb table keeps only in-frame clones and is missing some. Found here are about 480,000 clones, approximately 91% of them singletons; the top ten hold 7.5% to 9.5%. The data originate from a study of blood T cell repertoires in COVID-19. Study in general: Samples taken during acute and convalescent COVID-19 were collected in the United States, Italy and Spain. Nucleic acid was either cDNA or gDNA, and it came from T cells, B-cell-depleted T cells, or PBMCs.

Per germline, CDR1 SGDLS and CDR2 YYNGEE. The ends lost 0 bases at V and 6 bases at J; junction bases unmatched: 5. There are 16 residues in the CDR3. The source is a woman aged 50 to 60 with COVID-19, enrolled during active disease. Sequenced sample: peripheral blood. The chain joins TRBV9 to TRBJ1-4; 10 bases agree with TRBD1. CDR3 nucleotide sequence: TGTGCCAGCAGCGTAGTAAGGACAGGGGGGGATGAAAAACTGTTTTTT. Protein product: CASSVVRTGGDEKLFF.